This T cell receptor beta chain was documented in a study of graft-versus-host responses after intestinal transplantation. Within the sample, this clone is medium-sized (0.01 to 0.1%). Sequenced by immunoSEQ multiplex PCR; TCRdb stores in-frame clones only, minus some. The repertoire consists of tens of thousands of clones, with about 35% occurring once and the leading ten covering approximately 9.6%. This CDR3 region has 15 residues. The trim removed 2 bases at V and 2 bases at J, leaving 0 bases unmatched. Germline assignment: CDR1 MNHNY and CDR2 SVGAGI (reference sequence). Stimulators, 200,000 irradiated and violet-dye-labeled cells, were plated with 200,000 CFSE-labeled responder cells.

The V and J genes are TRBV6-6 and TRBJ1-6, with 7 bases matching TRBD1. The TCR comes from a human patient who received an intestinal transplant. Sequencing was performed on alloreactive CD8+ T cells from a mixed lymphocyte reaction culture, taken before intestinal transplant. The subset is: CFSE-low proliferating T cells sorted from roughly 6-day pre-transplant mixed lymphocyte reaction (GvH or HvG direction). The CDR3, as DNA: TGTGCCAGCAGTTACGGGACAGCCTATAATTCACCCCTCCACTTT. Protein sequence: CASSYGTAYNSPLHF.